This T cell receptor (beta chain) is from a study of T cells expressing NK-cell markers. On the study more broadly: With respect to HCMV, seven of the eight sequenced donors were seropositive, and one was seronegative. Notes on the study in general: The CD3+CD56-NKG2C+ fraction was also led by these clonotypes in a handful of donors.

About this clonotype: Its specificity is not known.

Germline assignment: CDR1 SGHRS and CDR2 YFSETQ. The length of the CDR3 is 14 residues. With the 5' RACE reads reprocessed, TCRdb shows one record per CDR3 protein and no DNA. The table lists hundreds of thousands of distinct CDR3 sequences. Input material: blood T cells: a sorted CD56 or NKG2C T cell subset, CD4+ or CD8+ T cells, or bulk PBMC T cells (not recorded which). The sequence was obtained from a woman between 18 and 69 years old in good health. The chain recombines TRBV5-1 with TRBJ1-4; TCRdb's D gene call, TRBD1, goes unchecked for lack of DNA. The CDR3 sequence: CASNPGTRDEKLFF.